The rows below give T cell receptor beta chains drawn from one sample of a study of CD4+ T cells in melanoma. Method: immunoSEQ multiplex PCR; TCRdb's copy keeps in-frame clones and lacks some. The table has about 110,000 clones, about 90% seen once; the top ten hold about 3.3%. Sequenced material: peripheral blood. Receptors were obtained from a human donor with melanoma. Each CDR3 is given with its conserved first and last residue. D genes are given only for firm matches. Size is stated for part of the rows, as once, few or many counts, or as a class when the clone is expanded.

clone_size j_call v_call d_call cdr3_aa
- TRBJ2-3 TRBV7-9 - CASSSLAGQADTQYF
- TRBJ1-5 TRBV19 TRBD1 CASRSRDRNQPQHF
- TRBJ2-7 TRBV25-1 - CASSESGASYEQYF
- TRBJ1-3 TRBV7-3 - CASGTGGNTIYF
- TRBJ2-3 TRBV6-5 - CASSYFAAATDTQYF
few TRBJ1-5 TRBV9 - CASSVAPYNQPQHF
- TRBJ2-2 TRBV5-1 - CASSLGGNTGELFF
few TRBJ1-5 TRBV6-4 - CASSGLGGDSNQPQHF
- TRBJ2-4 TRBV5-1 - CASYRGEENIQYF
- TRBJ1-3 TRBV2 - CASSEREFGNTVYF
- TRBJ2-5 TRBV7-9 TRBD1 CASSHTGGEETQYF
- TRBJ2-2 TRBV6-1 - CASSAAANTGELFF
- TRBJ2-3 TRBV6-4 - CASSDGWRSTDTQYF
- TRBJ1-5 TRBV15 - CATSRENQPQHF
- TRBJ1-2 TRBV19 TRBD1 CASGLLGTGGYGYTF
- TRBJ1-6 TRBV14 TRBD1 CASSRSGTEFSPLHF
once TRBJ1-2 TRBV12-5 - CASGHAGYTF
- TRBJ2-3 TRBV4-2 - CASSQDGRNTDTQYF
- TRBJ1-3 TRBV4-3 - CASSQAPAGGNTIYF
once TRBJ2-1 TRBV5-1 TRBD2 CASSDAGGPSYNEQFF
- TRBJ2-7 TRBV18 - CASSPEATTYEQYF
once TRBJ1-5 TRBV27 TRBD1 CASSTRDRENQPQHF
- TRBJ1-1 TRBV14 - CASRRGKNTEAFF
- TRBJ2-5 TRBV5-1 TRBD2 CASSPIRLAGGETQYF
- TRBJ2-7 TRBV5-6 TRBD1 CASSPGRQGWIYEQYF
- TRBJ1-6 TRBV7-6 - CASSEGLPGRDNSPLHF
- TRBJ2-3 TRBV7-2 TRBD2 CASSLEYSGSSADTQYF
- TRBJ2-3 TRBV5-1 - CASSLGDSQTDTQYF
- TRBJ1-3 TRBV28 - CASSQVTATSGNTIYF
- TRBJ2-3 TRBV5-1 TRBD1 CASTGQGLIDTQYF
- TRBJ1-2 TRBV7-9 - CASTQGGEGYGYTF
- TRBJ1-1 TRBV4-3 TRBD1 CASSQTGYENTEAFF
- TRBJ2-5 TRBV7-6 TRBD2 CASSLGPLAAQETQYF
- TRBJ2-5 TRBV7-8 - CASSYETQYF
- TRBJ1-4 TRBV7-9 TRBD1 CASSLRTGANEKLFF
once TRBJ2-1 TRBV4-2 TRBD1 CASSPRQGGGNEQFF
- TRBJ2-6 TRBV5-1 - CASRQALARSGANVLTF
- TRBJ1-2 TRBV6-5 - CASSYDRSTNYGYTF
- TRBJ2-5 TRBV5-4 TRBD2 CASSPSGGNQETQYF
- TRBJ2-7 TRBV15 TRBD1 CATSRGSGTGTYEQYF
once TRBJ2-7 TRBV2 TRBD2 CASSLGTSGTYSYEQYF
- TRBJ1-3 TRBV28 - CATRDGGNTIYF
- TRBJ1-1 TRBV5-5 - CASSLESTLNAFF
- TRBJ2-7 TRBV7-6 - CASSQLASGSYEQYF
- TRBJ1-2 TRBV5-1 - CASSLRNRGNYGYTF
- TRBJ2-1 TRBV7-2 TRBD2 CASSTRREDYNEQFF
- TRBJ2-2 TRBV27 - CASSSLGWANTGELFF
- TRBJ2-5 TRBV5-1 - CASSFRQGETQYF
- TRBJ1-1 TRBV29-1 TRBD1 CSAGTGASEAFF
- TRBJ1-1 TRBV28 - CASSLSAWGVWDTEAFF
- TRBJ2-3 TRBV5-6 - CASSPYAARTDTQYF
- TRBJ2-7 TRBV19 - CASSMRDGGGYEQYF
- TRBJ2-7 TRBV7-9 TRBD2 CASSKFSGPHNF
- TRBJ2-5 TRBV28 - CASSPFGETQYF
- TRBJ2-3 TRBV10-3 - CAISESGTDTQYF
once TRBJ2-7 TRBV7-2 TRBD1 CASSARDRIYEQYF
- TRBJ1-3 TRBV19 TRBD1 CASSIPGGASGNTIYF
- TRBJ1-5 TRBV15 - CATSRSYSNQPQHF
- TRBJ2-1 TRBV5-1 TRBD2 CASSLILAGGSYNEQFF